This T cell receptor (beta chain) was captured by sequencing in a study of shared T cell receptors in the human thymus. TCRdb's copy holds only in-frame clones and misses some; the assay was immunoSEQ multiplex PCR. The data show roughly 550,000 clones, roughly 74% seen once. V was shortened by 3 bases and J by 0 bases, with 9 bases between the two germline ends. The germline CDR1 and CDR2 sequences are GTSNPN and SVGIG (reference sequence). CDR3 size: 15 residues. These sequences were also reported in another study, on human thymus T cells.

Material for sequencing was thymocytes. The source is a boy in the first two years of life with a congenital heart defect. The rearrangement joins TRBV30 to TRBJ2-6, with D maybe TRBD2 (6 bases). Here the CDR3 reads CAWRWRASGANVLTF. CDR3 DNA sequence: TGTGCCTGGAGATGGAGGGCCTCTGGGGCCAACGTCCTGACTTTC.